The present T cell receptor (beta chain) was sequenced within a study of shared T cell receptors in the human thymus. This table comes from immunoSEQ multiplex PCR, and its TCRdb copy is limited to in-frame clones, with some not included. The sample has more than 550,000 clones, roughly 88% seen once; the top ten hold 0.008% to 0.011%. A further study also used this sample, focusing on human thymus T cells.

This TCR came from a girl less than two years old with a congenital heart defect. Sequenced input: thymocytes.

CDR3 protein: CASSRTVGKPGRGNNEQFF. CDR3 in DNA: TGTGCCAGCAGCCGTACGGTCGGAAAACCGGGACGCGGGAATAATGAGCAGTTCTTC. The chain uses TRBV7-2 and TRBJ2-1; weak D call: TRBD2 (6 bases). Germline V gene sequence: CDR1 SGHTA, CDR2 FQGNSA. With 5 bases removed from V and 7 bases from J, the gap between germline ends came to 30 bases. CDR3 length: 19 residues.